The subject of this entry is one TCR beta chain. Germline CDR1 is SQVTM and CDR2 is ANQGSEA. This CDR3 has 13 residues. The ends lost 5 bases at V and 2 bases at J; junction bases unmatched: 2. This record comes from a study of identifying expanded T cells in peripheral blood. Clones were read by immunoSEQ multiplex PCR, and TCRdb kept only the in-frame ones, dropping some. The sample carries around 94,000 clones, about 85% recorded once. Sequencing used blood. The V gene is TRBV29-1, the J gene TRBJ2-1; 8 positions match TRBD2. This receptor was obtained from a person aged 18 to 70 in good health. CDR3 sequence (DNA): TGCAGCGTTTCCGGGGGGGCCTACAATGAGCAGTTCTTC. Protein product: CSVSGGAYNEQFF.